The next 26 T cell receptor beta chains were all read from a single sample in a study of T cell changes during pregnancy in multiple sclerosis (dated by TCRdb to between 2018 and 2021). Receptor libraries were prepared by the immunoSEQ multiplex PCR assay. The immuneACCESS repertoire file appears here via TCRdb, limited to in-frame rearrangements. These files lack a portion of the clones; in checked studies, under half of the deficit traces to unresolved V genes, and the cause of the others is not known. In this sample the table shows around 28,000 clones, about nine tenths of which occur a single time. Around 4.1% of the sample comes from the top ten. Sequenced material: CD8+ T cells from peripheral blood mononuclear cells, taken in the second trimester of pregnancy. These receptors were collected from a female donor with multiple sclerosis, enrolled in a pregnancy study.

The V and J genes are TRBV6-5 and TRBJ2-7, with TRBD2 identical over 10 bases. V dropped 0 bases and J dropped 3; count of bases not matched to a gene: 5. The CDR3 covers 16 residues. Per the germline V gene, CDR1 is MNHEY and CDR2 is SVGAGI. The CDR3 DNA reads as TGTGCCAGCAGTTACTCGAGTCCTAGCGGGGGCTACGAGCAGTACTTC. Amino acids: CASSYSSPSGGYEQYF.

The rearrangement joins TRBV7-9 to TRBJ2-6, with 8 bases lining up with TRBD1. This CDR3 contains 17 residues. CDR1 SEHNR and CDR2 FQNEAQ come from the germline V gene (reference sequence). V trimming: 1 base; J trimming: 1 base; junction bases outside the gene matches: 3. CDR3 nucleotide sequence: TGTGCCAGCAGCTTAGGCGACAGGGGTTCTGGGGCCAACGTCCTGACTTTC. Translating it yields CASSLGDRGSGANVLTF.

The sample holds a few counts of this clone. The rearrangement links TRBV27 to TRBJ1-5; the D is unclear. The CDR3 is made up of 12 amino acids. The germline gives CDR1 MNHEY, CDR2 SMNVEV (reference sequence). Trimming removed 3 bases at V and 3 bases at J, with 3 bases between. The DNA of the CDR3 is TGTGCCAGCAGTTTCCACAATCAGCCCCAGCATTTT. As protein: CASSFHNQPQHF.

V is TRBV7-8 and J is TRBJ1-1; weak D call: TRBD1 (5 bases). The CDR3 extends over 17 amino acids. V gave up 5 bases and J gave up 10 bases, with 29 bases separating them. Germline CDR1 reads SGHVS; CDR2 reads FQNEAQ. CDR3 in DNA: TGTGCCAGCAGCCAAACCCCCAGGGAGGGATGGGGGTGGGGAGCTTTCTTT. It translates to CASSQTPREGWGWGAFF. Filled out from reference TRBV7-8 and TRBJ1-1, the complete variable domain reads GAGVSQSPRYKVAKRGQDVALRCDPISGHVSLFWYQQALGQGPEFLTYFQNEAQLDKSGLPSDRFFAERPEGSVSTLKIQRTQQEDSAVYLCASSQTPREGWGWGAFFGQGTRLTVV.

This clone showed up just once. J is TRBJ2-7 and V is TRBV4-2; 9 nucleotides match TRBD2. CDR3 size: 17 residues. Per the germline V gene, CDR1 is LGHNA and CDR2 is YNFKEQ. V trimming: 0 bases; J trimming: 1 base; junction bases outside the gene matches: 7. CDR3 residues: CASSQERVAGVSYEQYF. The CDR3 nucleotides read TGTGCCAGCAGCCAAGAAAGGGTAGCGGGAGTTTCCTACGAGCAGTACTTC.

This chain uses TRBV11-2 with TRBJ2-5, with TRBD2 as a possible D gene (6 bases). Trimming left V 2 bases short and J 5 bases short, with 9 bases between. From germline, CDR1 is SGHAT and CDR2 FQNNGV. The CDR3 totals 13 residues. The CDR3 loop reads CASSLRREETQYF. CDR3 coding DNA: TGTGCCAGCAGCTTAAGGAGGGAGGAGACCCAGTACTTC.

The chain combines TRBV14 with TRBJ1-1; the D gene is possibly TRBD1 (6 bases). Germline CDR1 is SGHDN and CDR2 is FVKESK. CDR3 length equals 14 residues. V lost 4 bases and J 7 bases, leaving 16 bases between the germline ends. CDR3 sequence (DNA): TGTGCCAGCAGCCGAAGACAGGATTGGGGTGAAGCTTTCTTT. This gives the protein CASSRRQDWGEAFF.

This rearrangement joins TRBV4-2 to TRBJ2-7, with TRBD2 matching over 12 bases. The CDR3 covers 17 residues. V was pared by 1 base and J by 0 bases, with 4 bases of the junction left unmatched. Germline CDR1 is LGHNA and CDR2 is YNFKEQ. The CDR3 DNA reads as TGTGCCAGCAGCCAAGGGACTAGCGGGGTTAGCTCCTACGAGCAGTACTTC. Amino acids: CASSQGTSGVSSYEQYF.

The count of this clone is one. The chain couples TRBV19 to TRBJ1-5; tentative D call: TRBD1 (6 bases). This CDR3 region has 14 residues. The V end was cut by 8 bases, the J end by 3 bases, with 14 bases between. CDR1 and CDR2 from the germline V gene are LNHDA and SQIVND (reference sequence). The CDR3 is CASSGGSYNQPQHF. CDR3 DNA sequence: TGTGCCAGTTCGGGGGGCAGCTACAATCAGCCCCAGCATTTT.

The chain links TRBV27 to TRBJ2-7; 7 nucleotides match TRBD2. Germline values: CDR1 MNHEY, CDR2 SMNVEV (reference sequence). CDR3 length equals 12 residues. The V and J ends lost 11 bases and 6 bases, in that order; junction bases with no gene match: 10. CDR3 bases: TGTGCCGCGGGGGAAAATCTCCTCGAGCAGTACTTC. Translated: CAAGENLLEQYF.

The rearrangement uses TRBV27 and TRBJ1-5, with 10 bases that match TRBD1. CDR1 and CDR2 (germline): MNHEY, SMNVEV (reference sequence). The J segment lost 6 bases and the V segment lost 5 bases, leaving 7 bases of the junction unmatched. The length of the CDR3 is 15 residues. Written as DNA, the CDR3 is TGTGCCAGCAGTCCCGGGACAGGGGTTTTTCAGCCCCAGCATTTT. This gives the protein CASSPGTGVFQPQHF.

For the CDR3, the DNA is TGTGCCAGCGAAACAGGGGGCCCCTACGAGCAGTACTTC. Translation gives CASETGGPYEQYF. The V gene is TRBV11-2, the J gene TRBJ2-7, with TRBD1 matching over 9 bases. Trimming at V came to 8 bases and at J to 2 bases, leaving 4 bases not matched to a gene. Looked up from germline, CDR1 is SGHAT and CDR2 is FQNNGV. The CDR3 length is 13 residues.

This clone was counted a single time. This chain joins TRBV7-6 and TRBJ2-7; D might be TRBD1 (6 bases). The CDR3 extends over 14 amino acids. The germline CDR1 and CDR2 sequences are SGHVS and FNYEAQ. The V end lost 3 bases, the J end lost 4 bases, and 13 bases lay between the germline ends. CDR3 protein: CASSFETGGYEQYF. The CDR3, as DNA: TGTGCCAGCAGCTTTGAGACAGGCGGATACGAGCAGTACTTC.

The chain links TRBV7-9 to TRBJ2-7, with D unresolved. This CDR3 has 12 residues. Germline-derived CDR1 and CDR2 are SEHNR and FQNEAQ (reference sequence). V was clipped by 5 bases and J by 3 bases, with 8 bases between them. This chain's CDR3 is CASSPGSYEQYF. CDR3 in DNA: TGTGCCAGCAGCCCAGGTAGCTACGAGCAGTACTTC.

This sequence joins TRBV2 and TRBJ2-7; D gene unclear. V shed 2 bases and J shed 0 bases, with 11 bases lying between them. The CDR3 has 15 residues. Germline assignment: CDR1 SNHLY and CDR2 FYNNEI. The CDR3 DNA is TGTGCCAGCAGTGAAAAGGCGGAGAGCTCCTACGAGCAGTACTTC. Encoded protein: CASSEKAESSYEQYF.

The chain couples TRBV28 to TRBJ2-5; TRBD2 aligns across 11 bases. This CDR3 spans 14 amino acids. V lost 6 bases to trimming and J lost 5 bases; unmatched junction nucleotides: 5. Germline CDR1 reads MDHEN; CDR2 reads SYDVKM. The CDR3 bases are TGTGCCAGCAGCTCACTAGCGGGAGTTGAGACCCAGTACTTC. Translating it yields CASSSLAGVETQYF.

CDR3 residues: CASSHLAGGPRGTDTQYF. DNA for the CDR3: TGCGCCAGCAGCCACCTTGCGGGAGGGCCTCGGGGCACAGATACGCAGTATTTT. The chain recombines TRBV4-1 with TRBJ2-3; the match to TRBD2 covers 9 bases. CDR1 MGHRA and CDR2 YSYEKL come from the germline V gene. This CDR3 comprises 18 residues. Trimming took 3 bases from V and 1 from J; bases not matched to a gene: 11.

The chain uses TRBV9 and TRBJ2-3; 12 nucleotides align to TRBD2. With V trimmed by 6 bases and J by 5 bases, 7 bases remained unmatched. The germline gives CDR1 SGDLS, CDR2 YYNGEE. This CDR3 region has 15 residues. The DNA for the CDR3 is TGTGCCAGCACCCCTAGCGGGAGGGCCTTAGATACGCAGTATTTT. Translation gives CASTPSGRALDTQYF.

The rearrangement uses TRBV19 and TRBJ1-1; weak D call: TRBD1 (5 bases). The CDR3 length is 15 residues. Germline CDR1 reads LNHDA; CDR2 reads SQIVND (reference sequence). V lost 3 bases, J lost 1 base, and 12 bases lay in between. The CDR3 DNA is TGTGCCAGTAGTATCCCCGCAACAGGGAACACTGAAGCTTTCTTT. This translates into CASSIPATGNTEAFF. Variable domain in full (rest from reference TRBV19 and TRBJ1-1): DGGITQSPKYLFRKEGQNVTLSCEQNLNHDAMYWYRQDPGQGLRLIYYSQIVNDFQKGDIAEGYSVSREKKESFPLTVTSAQKNPTAFYLCASSIPATGNTEAFFGQGTRLTVV.

This chain uses TRBV5-5 with TRBJ2-1; no definite D call. This CDR3 region has 14 residues. Deletions cut 0 bases from V and 6 bases from J, with 10 bases between. CDR1 is SGHKS, CDR2 YYEKEE, per germline (reference sequence). Here the CDR3 reads CASSLATVINEQFF. The CDR3 nucleotides are TGTGCCAGCAGCTTGGCCACGGTAATCAATGAGCAGTTCTTC.

The CDR3 region has the DNA TGTGCCAGCAGCCCCGACCCTACGGGAGGGAGGGCAGATACGCAGTATTTT. Translation gives CASSPDPTGGRADTQYF. The V call is TRBV7-9, the J call TRBJ2-3; 8 positions agree with TRBD2. The CDR3 spans 17 residues. The junction had 14 bases not matched to a gene; V was cut back by 5 bases and J by 4 bases. Looked up from germline, CDR1 is SEHNR and CDR2 is FQNEAQ (reference sequence).

The CDR3 coding sequence is TGTGCCAGCAGCCCGCTTGGTTGGGGGGAGGTCTATGGCTACACCTTC. This gives the protein CASSPLGWGEVYGYTF. The V gene is TRBV7-8, the J gene TRBJ1-2, with D tentatively TRBD1 (5 bases). Germline V gene data show CDR1 as SGHVS and CDR2 as FQNEAQ. This CDR3 has 16 residues. V shed 5 bases and J shed 4 bases, with 20 bases lying between them. The whole variable domain, filled in from reference TRBV7-8 and TRBJ1-2, reads GAGVSQSPRYKVAKRGQDVALRCDPISGHVSLFWYQQALGQGPEFLTYFQNEAQLDKSGLPSDRFFAERPEGSVSTLKIQRTQQEDSAVYLCASSPLGWGEVYGYTFGSGTRLTVV.

The genes are TRBV9 and TRBJ2-1; 10 nucleotides match TRBD2. The ends lost 3 bases at V and 14 bases at J; junction bases unmatched: 8. The CDR3 runs to 13 residues. Germline loops: CDR1 SGDLS, CDR2 YYNGEE. CDR3 sequence reads: CASSDTSGNSKFF. The DNA for the CDR3 is TGTGCCAGCAGCGATACTAGCGGGAATTCTAAGTTCTTC.

This chain uses TRBV28 with TRBJ2-7, with 8 bases aligning to TRBD1. V gave up 5 bases and J gave up 2 bases; unmatched junction bases: 8. Germline V gives CDR1 MDHEN, CDR2 SYDVKM. The CDR3 has 15 amino acids. CDR3 in DNA: TGTGCCAGCAGTCATCGACAGGGGCGGACCTACGAGCAGTACTTC. As protein: CASSHRQGRTYEQYF.

The chain combines TRBV5-8 with TRBJ1-5, with D hard to call. This CDR3 is 14 amino acids long. The V gene lost 4 bases and the J gene lost 1 base, with 9 bases spanning the gap. Germline V gene data show CDR1 as SGHTS and CDR2 as YDEGEE. CDR3 nucleotide sequence: TGTGCCAGCAGCCGCCCCCGGAGCAATCAGCCCCAGCATTTT. Translation: CASSRPRSNQPQHF.

This chain uses TRBV5-6 with TRBJ1-2, with D tentatively TRBD1 (5 bases). Deletions cut 4 bases from V and 5 bases from J, with 12 bases between. CDR3 length equals 13 residues. Looked up from germline, CDR1 is SGHDT and CDR2 is YYEEEE. The CDR3 spells CASSPTSGYGYTF. DNA of the CDR3: TGTGCCAGCAGCCCTACCTCAGGGTATGGCTACACCTTC.